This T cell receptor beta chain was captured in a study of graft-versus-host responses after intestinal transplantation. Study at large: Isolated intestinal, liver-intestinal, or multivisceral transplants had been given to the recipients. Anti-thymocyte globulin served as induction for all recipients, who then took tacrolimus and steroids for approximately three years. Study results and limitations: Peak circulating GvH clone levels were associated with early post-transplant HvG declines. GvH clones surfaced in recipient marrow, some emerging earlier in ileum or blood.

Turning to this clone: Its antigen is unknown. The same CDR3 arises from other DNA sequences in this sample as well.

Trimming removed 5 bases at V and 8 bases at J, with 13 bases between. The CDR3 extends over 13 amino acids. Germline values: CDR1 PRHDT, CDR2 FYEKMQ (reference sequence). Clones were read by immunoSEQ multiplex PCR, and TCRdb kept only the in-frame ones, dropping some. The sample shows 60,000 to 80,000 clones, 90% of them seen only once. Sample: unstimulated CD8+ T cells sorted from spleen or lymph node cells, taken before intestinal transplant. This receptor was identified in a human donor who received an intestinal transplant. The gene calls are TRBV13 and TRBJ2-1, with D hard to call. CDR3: CASSPPYRDEQFF. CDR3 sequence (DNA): TGTGCCAGCAGCCCCCCTTACAGAGATGAGCAGTTCTTC. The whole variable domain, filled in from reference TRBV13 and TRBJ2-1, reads AAGVIQSPRHLIKEKRETATLKCYPIPRHDTVYWYQQGPGQDPQFLISFYEKMQSDKGSIPDRFSAQQFSDYHSELNMSSLELGDSALYFCASSPPYRDEQFFGPGTRLTVL.